This TCR beta chain comes out of a study of CD8+ T cells in alopecia areata. The treatment: oral pan-JAK inhibitor, 5-10 mg twice daily. Extracted RNA was reverse transcribed into cDNA, the sequencing template. Generated by immunoSEQ multiplex PCR, the TCRdb table keeps only in-frame clones and is missing some. The sample includes about 200,000 clones, roughly two fifths of them seen just once. The receptor was isolated from a human donor with alopecia areata. The specimen was CD4+ T cells sorted from blood, collected at approximately week 30, from a patient treated with tofacitinib.

The CDR3 DNA is TGCAGCGTTGACGGGAGGGGGACTAGCGGTAGCACAGATACGCAGTATTTT. Amino acid sequence: CSVDGRGTSGSTDTQYF. The V call is TRBV29-1, the J call TRBJ2-3; TRBD2 aligns across 11 bases. The CDR3 length is 17 residues. Trimming took 3 bases from V and 0 from J; bases not matched to a gene: 8. Germline V gene lookup returns CDR1 SQVTM and CDR2 ANQGSEA.